This record concerns one T cell receptor beta chain sequence. What it binds is unknown. This entry is derived from a study of cytomegalovirus exposure and HLA in healthy donors. General observations from the study: As confirmed in vitro, three CMV-associated chains were specific for CMV antigens. The dataset shows that most TCR sequences were rare, while some public TCRs occurred in many donors. In a later analysis, the majority of CMV-associated beta chains seemingly showed HLA restriction. Earlier analysis yielded a pattern in which most TCR beta V segments were productive about 90% or about 30% of the time.

The PCR contained 60 Vbeta and 13 Jbeta primers. Here immunoSEQ multiplex PCR was the method, and the copy in TCRdb shows in-frame clones only, minus some. The top ten clones hold 1.5% to 2% of a sample with about 190,000 clones, roughly four fifths of them seen once. The source of this sequence is a man between 18 and 35 years old in good health and CMV-seronegative. Material: PBMCs.

The CDR3 protein is CASGKPGLGDNEQFF. The CDR3 DNA is TGTGCCAGCGGAAAACCGGGACTAGGGGACAATGAGCAGTTCTTC. This chain joins TRBV27 and TRBJ2-1; TRBD2 agrees at 8 bases. The CDR3 consists of 15 residues. Losses at the gene ends were 8 bases for V and 5 bases for J; bases not matched to a gene: 11. Looked up from germline, CDR1 is MNHEY and CDR2 is SMNVEV (reference sequence).